This T cell receptor (beta chain) appears in the sequencing data of a study of T cell repertoires in cytomegalovirus infection. Study at large: Matching HLA type and CMV infection were both indicated by public TCR beta signatures. The study's findings and limits: Frequencies of public TCR beta families were cumulated, and this identified carriers of CMV plus the relevant HLA. The study found HLA-C-restricted CMV-specific TCR beta clonotypes dominating the ex vivo response.

A word on this clonotype: What it binds is not known.

MiXCR, run by TCRdb on the reads, gives a single entry per CDR3 protein. The data show 150,000 to 180,000 distinct CDR3 sequences, around 24% seen once. Losses at the gene ends were 4 bases for V and 7 bases for J; bases not matched to a gene: 9. Germline values: CDR1 MNHGY, CDR2 SAAAGT. This CDR3 has 15 amino acids. This receptor was identified in a human donor in good health (CMV status not recorded). Some clones in this sample may be carry-over from other donors' samples. The rearrangement joins TRBV6-8 to TRBJ2-1, with 8 bases matching TRBD2. What was sequenced was PBMCs. The CDR3 DNA follows: TGTGCCAGCAGTTCCTATGGCGGGGGGTCAAATGAGCAGTTCTTC. This gives the protein CASSSYGGGSNEQFF.